This TCR beta chain was sequenced during a study of CD8+ T cells in alopecia areata. The wider study: Once tofacitinib had been taken for 6 to 18 months, 6 months off drug followed. Whole-study results and caveats: Numerous clones, expanded in lesions, remained in scalp and blood during tofacitinib. Both scalp clonality and the expanded CD8+ clones among the top 100 showed a significant decrease with tofacitinib.

Reverse transcription of extracted RNA yielded cDNA, which provided the sequencing template. Assay used: immunoSEQ multiplex PCR; TCRdb lists only in-frame clones, some missing. The sample has fewer than 350,000 clones; about 62% are singletons. In regard to this clone: Its antigen remains unidentified.

Treatment described: oral pan-JAK inhibitor, 5-10 mg twice daily. Germline-derived CDR1 and CDR2 are LNHDA and SQIVND (reference sequence). Germline trimming cut 6 bases from V and 5 bases from J; bases unmatched to any gene: 6. The CDR3 is 13 residues long. The chain has TRBV19 and TRBJ2-5, with 7 bases lining up with TRBD1. The origin of this receptor is a human donor with alopecia areata. Sequenced material: CD4+ T cells sorted from blood, taken at week 24, from a patient treated with tofacitinib. This chain's CDR3 is CASSQDRLETQYF. The CDR3 bases are TGTGCCAGTAGCCAGGACAGGCTTGAGACCCAGTACTTC. The whole variable domain, remainder taken from reference TRBV19 and TRBJ2-5, is DGGITQSPKYLFRKEGQNVTLSCEQNLNHDAMYWYRQDPGQGLRLIYYSQIVNDFQKGDIAEGYSVSREKKESFPLTVTSAQKNPTAFYLCASSQDRLETQYFGPGTRLLVL.